Sequencing of this TCR beta chain was carried out in a study of monozygotic twins with inflammatory bowel disease. Germline V CDR1 and CDR2: SQVTM, ANQGSEA. The CDR3 runs to 14 residues. TCRdb reprocessed the 5' RACE reads, keeping one entry per CDR3 protein, no DNA. In total, the table holds roughly 150,000 distinct CDR3 sequences. This TCR was recovered from a human donor with ulcerative colitis or Crohn's disease, or a healthy co-twin of an affected twin (not recorded which). This chain connects TRBV29-1 to TRBJ2-5; TCRdb selects TRBD2, and the lack of DNA leaves this call unchecked. The specimen sequenced was blood. The CDR3 sequence is CSVAFWSGQETQYF.